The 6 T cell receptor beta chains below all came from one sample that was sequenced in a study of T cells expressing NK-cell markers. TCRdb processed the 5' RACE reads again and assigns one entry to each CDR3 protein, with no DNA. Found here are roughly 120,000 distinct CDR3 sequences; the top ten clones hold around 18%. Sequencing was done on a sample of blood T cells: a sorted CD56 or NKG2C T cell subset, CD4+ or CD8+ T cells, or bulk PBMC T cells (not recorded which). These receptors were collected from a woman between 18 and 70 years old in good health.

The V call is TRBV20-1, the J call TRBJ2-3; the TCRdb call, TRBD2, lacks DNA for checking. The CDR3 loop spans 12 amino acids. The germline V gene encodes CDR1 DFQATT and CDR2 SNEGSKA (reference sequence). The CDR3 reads CSARDSEISQYF.

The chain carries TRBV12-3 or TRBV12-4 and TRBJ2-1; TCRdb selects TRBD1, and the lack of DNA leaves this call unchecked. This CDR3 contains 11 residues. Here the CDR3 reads CASSLGAGQFF.

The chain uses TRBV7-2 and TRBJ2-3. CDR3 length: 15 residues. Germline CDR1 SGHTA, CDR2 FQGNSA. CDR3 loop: CASSLEWRSTDTQYF.

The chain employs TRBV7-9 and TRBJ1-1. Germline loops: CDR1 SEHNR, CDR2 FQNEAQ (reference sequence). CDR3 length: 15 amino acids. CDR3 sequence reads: CASSLASGANTEAFF.

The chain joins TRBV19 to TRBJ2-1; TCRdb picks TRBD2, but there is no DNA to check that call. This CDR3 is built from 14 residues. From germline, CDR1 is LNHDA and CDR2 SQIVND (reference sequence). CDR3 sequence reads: CASSSSGGGHEQFF.

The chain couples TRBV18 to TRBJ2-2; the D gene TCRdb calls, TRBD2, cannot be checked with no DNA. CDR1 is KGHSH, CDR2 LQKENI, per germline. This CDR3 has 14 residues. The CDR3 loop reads CASSPERGTGELFF.